The source of this T cell receptor (beta chain) is a study of blood T cells in healthy people across ages. Study-level results: The study regarded diversity estimates from one million T cells as underestimates.

V was cut by 5 bases and J by 7 bases, with 12 bases left in between. The germline V gene has CDR1 SQVTM and CDR2 ANQGSEA. The CDR3 spans 11 residues. With respect to this clonotype: Its antigen is currently unknown.

Together with a sample-barcoded 5' primer, a J-beta primer mix was included in a second PCR lasting about 6 to 12 cycles. Each cDNA molecule, via a template-switch adaptor with 12 random nucleotides, was tagged. Paired-end reads containing CDR3 totaled no fewer than 3 million for each sample. MiXCR was run by TCRdb on the 5' RACE reads, yielding one entry per CDR3 protein. The sample lists 730,000 or so distinct CDR3 sequences, 40% to 45% occurring once. Input material: blood. This TCR derives from an elderly man in good health. The V call is TRBV29-1, the J call TRBJ2-7; D remains unclear. The DNA for the CDR3 is TGCAGCGTTCTAGGCCCGTGGGAGCAGTACTTC. Protein sequence: CSVLGPWEQYF.